Below are 30 T cell receptor beta chains sequenced from a single sample in a study of cytomegalovirus exposure and HLA in healthy donors. 13 Jbeta primers and 60 Vbeta primers were used for the PCR. Measured with immunoSEQ multiplex PCR; TCRdb has only the in-frame clones, and not every one. The sample records roughly 160,000 clones, 73% being singletons. Source material: PBMCs. These receptors came from a woman aged 18-29 years in good health and CMV-seropositive.

The chain employs TRBV2 and TRBJ1-3, with TRBD1 matching 7 bases. The germline gives CDR1 SNHLY, CDR2 FYNNEI. This CDR3 has 15 amino acids. J lost 0 bases, V lost 6 bases, and 5 bases had no gene match. CDR3 protein: CASSGTALSGNTIYF. The CDR3 region has the DNA TGTGCCAGCAGCGGGACAGCACTCTCTGGAAACACCATATATTTT.

This chain uses TRBV2 with TRBJ1-1; 9 bases agree with TRBD1. With 6 bases clipped from V and 1 base from J, the junction kept 6 bases outside the gene matches. CDR3 size: 15 residues. Per germline, CDR1 SNHLY and CDR2 FYNNEI. The CDR3 loop reads CASRFQDRGNTEAFF. In DNA form, the CDR3 reads TGTGCCAGCAGATTTCAGGACAGGGGGAACACTGAAGCTTTCTTT.

This rearrangement joins TRBV5-6 to TRBJ2-2, with unresolved D. The V end was cut by 8 bases, the J end by 3 bases, with 11 bases between. The CDR3 length is 13 residues. Germline V gene lookup returns CDR1 SGHDT and CDR2 YYEEEE. The CDR3 spells CASGRRYTGELFF. The DNA for the CDR3 is TGTGCCAGTGGGCGCCGGTACACCGGGGAGCTGTTTTTT.

The V gene is TRBV29-1, the J gene TRBJ2-7; 10 nucleotides align to TRBD1. This CDR3 is 14 amino acids long. Germline V gene sequence: CDR1 SQVTM, CDR2 ANQGSEA. Trimming at V came to 6 bases and at J to 6 bases, leaving 11 bases not matched to a gene. The CDR3 reads CSVGPGTGASEQYF. The CDR3 DNA follows: TGCAGCGTCGGACCAGGGACAGGGGCTTCCGAGCAGTACTTC.

This clone was seen only a few times. J is TRBJ2-7 and V is TRBV7-9; perhaps TRBD1 as D (6 bases). CDR1 SEHNR and CDR2 FQNEAQ come from the germline V gene (reference sequence). This CDR3 comprises 14 residues. Trimming took off 3 bases at V and 2 bases at J, with 11 bases between the two ends. CDR3 sequence reads: CASSFSGEPYEQYF. The DNA for the CDR3 is TGTGCCAGCAGCTTTTCAGGGGAGCCCTACGAGCAGTACTTC. The full variable domain, in which reference TRBV7-9 and TRBJ2-7 provide the parts outside the CDR3, is DTGVSQNPRHKITKRGQNVTFRCDPISEHNRLYWYRQTLGQGPEFLTYFQNEAQLEKSRLLSDRFSAERPKGSFSTLEIQRTEQGDSAMYLCASSFSGEPYEQYFGPGTRLTVT.

V is TRBV7-6 and J is TRBJ1-2; D possibly corresponds to TRBD1 (6 bases). The CDR3 sequence is 14 residues long. V lost 5 bases to trimming and J lost 2 bases, with 12 bases between them. The germline CDR1 and CDR2 sequences are SGHVS and FNYEAQ. CDR3 in DNA: TGTGCCAGCAGCCAAGGACAGCGAAACTATGGCTACACCTTC. This codes for CASSQGQRNYGYTF.

The chain recombines TRBV4-1 with TRBJ2-2, with unresolved D. This CDR3 has 13 residues. The V end lost 0 bases, the J end lost 12 bases, and 11 bases lay between the germline ends. Per the germline V gene, CDR1 is MGHRA and CDR2 is YSYEKL. The CDR3 region has the DNA TGCGCCAGCAGCCAAGATGCGCTGCGGCAGCTGTTTTTT. It yields the protein CASSQDALRQLFF.

The V and J genes are TRBV6-5 and TRBJ1-2; TRBD1 might be the D (5 bases). Trimming removed 7 bases from V and 11 bases from J, with 26 bases in between. The CDR3 loop spans 15 amino acids. From germline, CDR1 is MNHEY and CDR2 SVGAGI. The CDR3 region is CASKNEEGAIASYTF. The CDR3, as DNA: TGTGCCAGCAAGAATGAAGAAGGGGCCATCGCGAGTTACACCTTC.

The chain employs TRBV5-6 and TRBJ2-1, with TRBD1 identical over 7 bases. Trimming took 4 bases from V and 8 from J; bases not matched to a gene: 18. The CDR3 is 17 residues long. The V gene's germline CDR1 is SGHDT and CDR2 YYEEEE. CDR3 bases: TGTGCCAGCAGCCTGCCTACGGACAGGCGGATACTCGATGAGCAGTTCTTC. Protein: CASSLPTDRRILDEQFF.

V gene TRBV7-9 combines with J gene TRBJ2-1; TRBD2 matches at 9 bases. The CDR3 sequence is 15 residues long. Germline lookup yields CDR1 SEHNR and CDR2 FQNEAQ (reference sequence). Trimming at V came to 4 bases and at J to 5 bases, leaving 6 bases not matched to a gene. CDR3 in amino acids: CASSSTSGFHNEQFF. The CDR3 coding sequence is TGTGCCAGCAGCTCGACTAGCGGTTTCCACAATGAGCAGTTCTTC.

The rearrangement uses TRBV4-3 and TRBJ1-1; D uncertain. The germline V and J ends were trimmed by 2 bases and 1 base, with 8 bases remaining between them. Germline V gene lookup returns CDR1 LGHNA and CDR2 YSLEER. The CDR3 runs 14 residues. This chain's CDR3 is CASSQTRRNTEAFF. CDR3 nucleotides: TGCGCCAGCAGCCAAACTAGGAGGAACACTGAAGCTTTCTTT.

CDR3 DNA: TGTGCCATCAGTGGGGAGGGAGAAGGAAGACAGCCCCAGCATTTT. It translates to CAISGEGEGRQPQHF. This chain uses TRBV10-3 with TRBJ1-5; no reliable D call. Germline CDR1 ENHRY, CDR2 SYGVKD. V was clipped by 4 bases and J by 7 bases, with 17 bases between them. This CDR3 has 15 amino acids.

This chain links TRBV4-2 with TRBJ1-5, with 9 nucleotides matching TRBD1. The CDR3 spans 17 residues. Trimming cost V 1 base and J 2 bases; bases outside gene matches: 6. Germline V gives CDR1 LGHNA, CDR2 YNFKEQ. CDR3 loop: CASSQGDGQGRNQPQHF. In DNA, the CDR3 is TGTGCCAGCAGCCAAGGGGATGGACAGGGGCGCAATCAGCCCCAGCATTTT.

This rearrangement joins TRBV5-1 to TRBJ2-1, with D possibly matching TRBD1 (6 bases). V lost 5 bases and J lost 3, with 18 bases in between. The CDR3 length is 16 residues. The V gene's germline CDR1 is SGHRS and CDR2 YFSETQ. The CDR3 reads CASRYDYGQIYNEQFF. The CDR3 DNA reads as TGCGCCAGCAGATATGATTACGGACAGATCTACAATGAGCAGTTCTTC.

The chain uses TRBV11-2 and TRBJ2-7, with 8 nucleotides matching TRBD1. This CDR3 region has 15 residues. Germline CDR1 reads SGHAT; CDR2 reads FQNNGV. V trimming: 2 bases; J trimming: 3 bases; junction bases outside the gene matches: 6. The CDR3 sequence is CASSLQGAMHYEQYF. CDR3 in DNA: TGTGCCAGCAGCTTACAGGGGGCGATGCACTACGAGCAGTACTTC.

CDR3: CASTPAAGGYTNTGELFF. CDR3 DNA: TGTGCCAGCACTCCGGCAGCGGGGGGCTATACGAACACCGGGGAGCTGTTTTTT. The rearrangement uses TRBV4-2 and TRBJ2-2, with 9 bases lining up with TRBD2. Germline V gene data show CDR1 as LGHNA and CDR2 as YNFKEQ. This CDR3 contains 18 residues. Trimming cost V 7 bases and J 0 bases; bases outside gene matches: 12.

V and J are TRBV6-1 and TRBJ2-5, with D tentatively TRBD2 (5 bases). CDR1 MNHNS and CDR2 SASEGT come from the germline V gene. The CDR3 totals 16 residues. V shed 2 bases and J shed 1 base, with 14 bases lying between them. In DNA, the CDR3 is TGTGCCAGCAGTGAATTGGGCTACCGGGGCCAAGAGACCCAGTACTTC. This sequence encodes CASSELGYRGQETQYF.

The chain recombines TRBV7-3 with TRBJ2-5, with 7 bases that match TRBD1. The CDR3 totals 15 residues. The ends lost 5 bases at V and 5 bases at J; junction bases unmatched: 11. Germline V gives CDR1 SGHTA, CDR2 FQGTGA. CDR3 sequence reads: CASSLRGSLGETQYF. The CDR3 DNA is TGTGCCAGCAGCCTCAGGGGGTCTCTGGGGGAGACCCAGTACTTC. Based on the CDR3 plus reference TRBV7-3 and TRBJ2-5, the full variable domain is GAGVSQTPSNKVTEKGKYVELRCDPISGHTALYWYRQSLGQGPEFLIYFQGTGAADDSGLPNDRFFAVRPEGSVSTLKIQRTERGDSAVYLCASSLRGSLGETQYFGPGTRLLVL.

This clone was detected only a few times. CDR3 protein: CASSLAMAGALSGEQFF. The CDR3 coding sequence is TGTGCCAGCAGCTTGGCGATGGCGGGGGCCCTGTCTGGAGAGCAGTTCTTC. The chain employs TRBV5-5 and TRBJ2-1, with D possibly being TRBD2 (7 bases). Germline CDR1 is SGHKS and CDR2 is YYEKEE (reference sequence). The CDR3 totals 17 residues. The V end lost 0 bases, the J end lost 10 bases, and 23 bases lay between the germline ends.

The chain links TRBV7-2 to TRBJ1-4, with 11 bases that match TRBD1. Germline CDR1 and CDR2: SGHTA and FQGNSA. CDR3 length equals 14 residues. V shed 5 bases, J shed 6 bases, and the junction held 2 bases outside the gene matches. CDR3 bases: TGTGCCAGCAGCCGGGACAGGGGGTATGAAAAACTGTTTTTT. Translating gives CASSRDRGYEKLFF. The whole variable domain, filled in from reference TRBV7-2 and TRBJ1-4, reads GAGVSQSPSNKVTEKGKDVELRCDPISGHTALYWYRQSLGQGLEFLIYFQGNSAPDKSGLPSDRFSAERTGGSVSTLTIQRTQQEDSAVYLCASSRDRGYEKLFFGSGTQLSVL.

The chain employs TRBV5-5 and TRBJ2-3; possibly TRBD2 for D (5 bases). This CDR3 is built from 15 residues. CDR1 and CDR2 (germline): SGHKS, YYEKEE (reference sequence). Trimming took 0 bases from V and 3 from J, leaving 11 bases between them. CDR3 bases: TGTGCCAGCAGCTTGGCCGGAGGTGGAACAGATACGCAGTATTTT. This gives the protein CASSLAGGGTDTQYF.

The chain links TRBV29-1 to TRBJ2-7; D is unclear. The CDR3 spans 11 residues. V lost 3 bases, J lost 3 bases, and 6 bases lay in between. CDR1 and CDR2 (germline): SQVTM, ANQGSEA. The CDR3 DNA reads as TGCAGCGTTGACCCCCGCTACGAGCAGTACTTC. Translated: CSVDPRYEQYF.

This chain connects TRBV7-2 to TRBJ1-5, with D unresolved. From germline, CDR1 is SGHTA and CDR2 FQGNSA. The CDR3 is made up of 15 amino acids. Trimming took off 1 base at V and 0 bases at J, with 7 bases between the two ends. CDR3 sequence (DNA): TGTGCCAGCAGCTTAGGGCGGCTTAGCAATCAGCCCCAGCATTTT. Translated: CASSLGRLSNQPQHF.

This clone was counted once. The V call is TRBV6-1, the J call TRBJ2-1; D remains unclear. Germline values: CDR1 MNHNS, CDR2 SASEGT. V gave up 1 base and J gave up 7 bases, with 8 bases separating them. The CDR3 covers 13 residues. CDR3 DNA sequence: TGTGCCAGCAGTGAAGTTTCTGAGAATGAGCAGTTCTTC. Translating gives CASSEVSENEQFF.

V is TRBV27 and J is TRBJ1-5, with D possibly being TRBD1 (6 bases). The CDR3 length is 12 residues. With 7 bases removed from V and 8 bases from J, the gap between germline ends came to 12 bases. Germline lookup yields CDR1 MNHEY and CDR2 SMNVEV (reference sequence). Here the CDR3 reads CASTRTVEPQHF. In DNA, the CDR3 is TGTGCCAGCACCAGGACAGTGGAGCCCCAGCATTTT.

This sequence joins TRBV6-5 and TRBJ1-1, with D maybe TRBD1 (5 bases). CDR3 length equals 16 residues. V was trimmed by 2 bases and J by 1 base, leaving 14 bases between them. From germline, CDR1 is MNHEY and CDR2 SVGAGI. CDR3 DNA sequence: TGTGCCAGCAGTTACCTGCGACAGATACCGAACACTGAAGCTTTCTTT. Its protein is CASSYLRQIPNTEAFF.

This rearrangement joins TRBV7-2 to TRBJ2-2, with a tentative D call TRBD1 (6 bases). The V end was cut by 6 bases, the J end by 2 bases, with 13 bases between. The length of the CDR3 is 15 residues. Germline loops: CDR1 SGHTA, CDR2 FQGNSA. The CDR3: CASRFPQGNTGELFF. DNA of the CDR3: TGTGCCAGCAGATTCCCACAGGGAAACACCGGGGAGCTGTTTTTT.

The J gene is TRBJ2-1, the V gene TRBV5-1, with 10 bases aligning to TRBD2. Trimming cost V 3 bases and J 2 bases; bases outside gene matches: 5. The CDR3 extends over 16 amino acids. Germline V gene lookup returns CDR1 SGHRS and CDR2 YFSETQ. CDR3 amino acids: CASSSSGGSPYNEQFF. CDR3 nucleotides: TGCGCCAGCAGCTCTAGCGGGGGAAGCCCCTACAATGAGCAGTTCTTC.

Only one count was recorded for this clone. The rearrangement joins TRBV9 to TRBJ1-1, with D unclear. This CDR3 has 13 amino acids. Between the trimmed V and J ends, which lost 0 bases and 1 base, there was a span of 4 bases. CDR1 and CDR2 from the germline V gene are SGDLS and YYNGEE. CDR3 sequence reads: CASSVGENTEAFF. The CDR3, as DNA: TGTGCCAGCAGCGTAGGAGAGAACACTGAAGCTTTCTTT.

The chain is built from TRBV13 and TRBJ2-7, with D possibly TRBD2 on 6 matching bases. This CDR3 is built from 13 residues. Per the germline V gene, CDR1 is PRHDT and CDR2 is FYEKMQ (reference sequence). With 4 bases removed from V and 2 bases from J, the gap between germline ends came to 9 bases. DNA for the CDR3: TGTGCCAGCAGCTGGGGAGGTCCCTACGAGCAGTACTTC. Translating it yields CASSWGGPYEQYF.